This entry describes one T cell receptor (beta chain). Its antigen is not identified. TCRdb re-called the 5' RACE reads and catalogs CDR3 proteins one per entry, DNA excluded. The sample has around 400,000 distinct CDR3 sequences; the top ten hold around 2.5%. The entry originates in a study of monozygotic twins with inflammatory bowel disease. General study points: IBD patients displayed reduced TCRbeta diversity (inverse Simpson) when set against healthy co-twins. A distinction between different T cell subtypes was not possible.

Each donor supplied around 2.5 ml of blood. After skipping T cell sorting, the authors isolated total RNA from whole blood. The CDR3 covers 15 residues. Germline assignment: CDR1 SGHRS and CDR2 YFSETQ. Sequencing was done on a sample of blood. This sequence was found in a human donor with ulcerative colitis or Crohn's disease, or a healthy co-twin of an affected twin (not recorded which). The V call is TRBV5-1, the J call TRBJ2-2; checking the TCRdb D call of TRBD1 is not possible without DNA. CDR3 sequence: CASSWEQGTTGELFF.